The next 9 T cell receptor beta chains were all read from a single sample in a study of T-cell reconstitution after alpha-beta-depleted transplantation in children. Unique molecular identifiers were incorporated during preparation of the TCRbeta library. From the PCR reads, TCRdb called clonotypes with MiXCR, one entry per CDR3 protein. The sample comprises around 530,000 distinct CDR3 sequences, over 25% of which are singletons, and 2.4% rests with the top ten. The material sequenced was PBMCs from the stem cell graft donor, taken from the stem cell graft. The source is a human donor who donated a stem cell graft to a child with aplastic anemia.

The V call is TRBV5-1, the J call TRBJ1-1, with 9 bases matching TRBD1. After removal of 4 bases from V and 5 bases from J, the junction contained 6 bases not matched to a gene. CDR1 is SGHRS and CDR2 is YFSETQ in the germline V gene. There are 14 residues in the CDR3. CDR3 in amino acids: CASSGGQGFTEAFF. The CDR3 nucleotides are TGCGCCAGCAGCGGAGGACAGGGGTTTACTGAAGCTTTCTTT.

The genes are TRBV25-1 and TRBJ2-7; 9 bases line up with TRBD1. The junction had 1 base not matched to a gene; V was cut back by 1 base and J by 3 bases. The CDR3 has 14 residues. Germline V gene data show CDR1 as MGHDK and CDR2 as SYGVNS. DNA for the CDR3: TGTGCCAGCAGTGAATGGGACAGGGTCTACGAGCAGTACGTC. Translated, it gives CASSEWDRVYEQYV.

The rearrangement joins TRBV19 to TRBJ2-5, with D possibly TRBD2 on 6 matching bases. CDR3 length: 14 residues. V was trimmed by 3 bases and J by 4 bases, leaving 12 bases between them. Germline V CDR1 and CDR2: LNHDA, SQIVND (reference sequence). The CDR3 protein is CASSMRGFGETQYF. DNA for the CDR3: TGTGCCAGTAGTATGCGGGGCTTCGGAGAGACCCAGTACTTC.

V is TRBV27 and J is TRBJ1-1; perhaps TRBD1 as D (5 bases). Trimming stripped 3 bases from V and 1 base from J, with 9 bases between. The germline V gene encodes CDR1 MNHEY and CDR2 SMNVEV (reference sequence). The CDR3 covers 14 residues. This CDR3 reads CASSLTERNTEAFF. DNA of the CDR3: TGTGCCAGCAGTTTGACAGAACGGAACACTGAAGCTTTCTTT.

This clonotype was counted a few times. The rearrangement uses TRBV7-9 and TRBJ2-6; D may be TRBD1 (6 bases). Deletions cut 4 bases from V and 1 base from J, with 14 bases between. This CDR3 contains 17 residues. The germline CDR1 and CDR2 sequences are SEHNR and FQNEAQ (reference sequence). The CDR3 coding sequence is TGTGCCAGCAGCTCAGGGCCAGGGGTTTCTGGGGCCAACGTCCTGACTTTC. Translating gives CASSSGPGVSGANVLTF.

V is TRBV18 and J is TRBJ1-3; D not certain. The CDR3 loop spans 15 amino acids. Germline CDR1 and CDR2: KGHSH and LQKENI. Trimming took off 3 bases at V and 0 bases at J, with 9 bases between the two ends. The CDR3 DNA reads TGTGCCAGCTCACCTCAAGAGGCCTCTGGAAACACCATATATTTT. Protein: CASSPQEASGNTIYF. Drawing the rest from reference TRBV18 and TRBJ1-3, the complete variable domain is NAGVMQNPRHLVRRRGQEARLRCSPMKGHSHVYWYRQLPEEGLKFMVYLQKENIIDESGMPKERFSAEFPKEGPSILRIQQVVRGDSAAYFCASSPQEASGNTIYFGEGSWLTVV.

The J gene is TRBJ2-2, the V gene TRBV29-1; 7 bases line up with TRBD2. The CDR3 has 14 amino acids. V lost 6 bases, J lost 5 bases, and 9 bases stayed unmatched. CDR1 and CDR2 from the germline V gene are SQVTM and ANQGSEA. The CDR3 bases are TGCAGCGTGGACGGGGGGTTACGGACCGGGGAGCTGTTTTTT. Translating gives CSVDGGLRTGELFF.

This clonotype came up many times. The V call is TRBV10-3, the J call TRBJ2-3, with D perhaps matching TRBD1 (5 bases). CDR1 is ENHRY, CDR2 SYGVKD, per germline. Trimming removed 4 bases from V and 3 bases from J, with 8 bases in between. The CDR3 loop spans 13 amino acids. CDR3 nucleotides: TGTGCCATCAGTGCCCAGGGAACAGATACGCAGTATTTT. This translates into CAISAQGTDTQYF.

This clonotype was observed a few times. The chain employs TRBV12-3 or TRBV12-4 and TRBJ2-1; 7 positions match TRBD1. There are 15 residues in the CDR3. The V and J ends lost 4 bases and 12 bases, in that order; junction bases with no gene match: 15. Here the CDR3 reads CASSSSGQSLTGQFF. The DNA of the CDR3 is TGTGCCAGCAGTTCCTCGGGACAGAGTCTCACTGGGCAGTTCTTC.